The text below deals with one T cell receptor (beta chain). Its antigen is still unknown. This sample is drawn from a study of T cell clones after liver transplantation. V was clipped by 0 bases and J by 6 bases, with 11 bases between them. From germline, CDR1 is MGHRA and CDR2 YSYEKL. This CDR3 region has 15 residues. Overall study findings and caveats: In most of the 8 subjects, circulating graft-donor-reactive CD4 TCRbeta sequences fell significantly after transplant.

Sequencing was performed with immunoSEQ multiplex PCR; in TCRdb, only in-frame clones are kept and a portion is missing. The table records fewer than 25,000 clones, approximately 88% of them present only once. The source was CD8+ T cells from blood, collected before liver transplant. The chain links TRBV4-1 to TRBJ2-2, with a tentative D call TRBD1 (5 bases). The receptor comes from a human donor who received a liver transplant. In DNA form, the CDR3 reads TGCGCCAGCAGCCAAGATAGCAGGGCCTCCGGGGAGCTGTTTTTT. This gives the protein CASSQDSRASGELFF.